These 5 T cell receptor beta chains share one sample of origin, sequenced in a study of blood T cell repertoires in COVID-19. Generated by immunoSEQ multiplex PCR, the TCRdb table keeps only in-frame clones and is missing some. The sample contains over 90,000 clones, 82% of which appear only once. The sequenced sample consisted of peripheral blood. These receptors were taken from a man aged 50 to 60 with active or convalescent COVID-19.

The table lists this clone with a count of one. At the DNA level, this CDR3 is encoded by other sequences in the same sample as well. The chain recombines TRBV28 with TRBJ2-7, with 11 bases identical to TRBD2. The CDR3 consists of 14 residues. J was trimmed by 4 bases and V by 6 bases; bases with no gene match: 5. CDR1 is MDHEN, CDR2 SYDVKM, per germline. CDR3 residues: CASSPSGGPYEQYV. Here the CDR3 DNA reads TGTGCCAGCAGCCCTAGCGGGGGGCCATACGAGCAGTACGTC.

The chain recombines TRBV9 with TRBJ2-5; weak D call: TRBD2 (5 bases). The CDR3 contains 16 residues. From germline, CDR1 is SGDLS and CDR2 YYNGEE. V lost 0 bases and J lost 2, with 14 bases in between. The CDR3 DNA follows: TGTGCCAGCAGCGTAGGCCAAATGGACTCGCAAGAGACCCAGTACTTC. As protein: CASSVGQMDSQETQYF.

V and J are TRBV6-5 and TRBJ2-7; TRBD2 is a possible D gene (6 bases). The V and J ends lost 8 bases and 7 bases respectively, with 15 bases between them. The germline V gene encodes CDR1 MNHEY and CDR2 SVGAGI. This CDR3 is 12 amino acids long. CDR3 sequence reads: CASRGGAGEQYV. In DNA form, the CDR3 reads TGTGCCAGCCGGGGCGGGGCGGGGGAGCAGTACGTC.

The chain uses TRBV5-6 and TRBJ2-5; D is undetermined. The germline V gene has CDR1 SGHDT and CDR2 YYEEEE. Trimming stripped 0 bases from V and 1 base from J, with 7 bases between. CDR3 length equals 14 residues. CDR3 sequence reads: CASSLGRPQETQYF. The DNA of the CDR3 is TGTGCCAGCAGCTTGGGGAGACCCCAAGAGACCCAGTACTTC.

The CDR3 DNA reads TGTGCCAGCAGTTTAGACAGGGAGCGGGGCTACACCTTC. It codes for CASSLDRERGYTF. The J gene is TRBJ1-2, the V gene TRBV12-3 or TRBV12-4; TRBD1 is a possible D gene (6 bases). The CDR3 loop spans 13 amino acids. V gave up 1 base and J gave up 8 bases, with 11 bases separating them.